These 20 T cell receptor beta chains were sequenced from one sample in a study of cytomegalovirus exposure and HLA in healthy donors. The PCR was carried out with 60 Vbeta primers and 13 Jbeta primers. Measured with immunoSEQ multiplex PCR; TCRdb has only the in-frame clones, and not every one. The sample carries 60,000 to 85,000 clones, roughly 74% recorded once. The sample consisted of PBMCs. Receptors originate from a man aged 35 to 55 in good health and CMV-seronegative.

By share, this clone ranks as medium-sized (0.01 to 0.1%). This sequence joins TRBV27 and TRBJ2-3; tentatively, D is TRBD1 (6 bases). The V gene's germline CDR1 is MNHEY and CDR2 SMNVEV (reference sequence). Between the trimmed V and J ends, which lost 5 bases and 0 bases, there was a span of 12 bases. The CDR3 has 15 amino acids. The CDR3 region has the DNA TGTGCCAGCAGTCCAATGGGGGCTAGCACAGATACGCAGTATTTT. It is translated as CASSPMGASTDTQYF.

This chain joins TRBV13 and TRBJ2-1, with TRBD1 as a possible D gene (6 bases). Germline V CDR1 and CDR2: PRHDT, FYEKMQ (reference sequence). Trimming stripped 5 bases from V and 0 bases from J, with 14 bases between. CDR3 length: 16 amino acids. This CDR3 is CASSTYGTPSYNEQFF. CDR3 bases: TGTGCCAGCAGCACATACGGGACACCCTCCTACAATGAGCAGTTCTTC. The variable domain in full, with the rest retrieved from reference TRBV13 and TRBJ2-1, is AAGVIQSPRHLIKEKRETATLKCYPIPRHDTVYWYQQGPGQDPQFLISFYEKMQSDKGSIPDRFSAQQFSDYHSELNMSSLELGDSALYFCASSTYGTPSYNEQFFGPGTRLTVL.

The chain links TRBV5-4 to TRBJ2-5; 8 nucleotides match TRBD1. With the DNA end fitting TRBJ2-7 better, the J assignment may be wrong. This CDR3 comprises 15 residues. Germline V gene sequence: CDR1 SGHNT, CDR2 YYREEE (reference sequence). CDR3 nucleotides: TGTGCCAGCAGCTCGACAGGGGCCCGCTATGTCGAGCAGTACTTC. Amino acid sequence: CASSSTGARYVEQYF.

The V call is TRBV6-1, the J call TRBJ2-5, with 8 bases aligning to TRBD2. Trimming cost V 7 bases and J 1 base; bases outside gene matches: 5. This CDR3 contains 14 residues. Germline V gene lookup returns CDR1 MNHNS and CDR2 SASEGT. CDR3 protein: CASTSGGLQETQYF. The CDR3 bases are TGTGCCAGCACAAGCGGGGGCCTCCAAGAGACCCAGTACTTC.

The V call is TRBV19, the J call TRBJ1-4; D remains unclear. The V end was cut by 5 bases, the J end by 4 bases, with 14 bases between. The CDR3 extends over 15 amino acids. Per the germline V gene, CDR1 is LNHDA and CDR2 is SQIVND (reference sequence). For the CDR3, the DNA is TGTGCCAGTAGTCTCCCCGGAGGGCTTAATGAAAAACTGTTTTTT. This sequence encodes CASSLPGGLNEKLFF.

The rearrangement uses TRBV19 and TRBJ1-4, with D maybe TRBD1 (6 bases). The CDR3 is made up of 13 amino acids. Per germline, CDR1 LNHDA and CDR2 SQIVND (reference sequence). V was clipped by 6 bases and J by 5 bases, with 10 bases between them. CDR3 DNA sequence: TGTGCCAGTAGGGAACAGGGAAATGAAAAACTGTTTTTT. It specifies CASREQGNEKLFF.

This sequence joins TRBV2 and TRBJ2-7, with 10 bases aligning to TRBD1. Germline V lookup: CDR1 SNHLY, CDR2 FYNNEI. Unmatched junction bases numbered 4, after V lost 6 bases and J lost 5 bases. The length of the CDR3 is 13 residues. CDR3 sequence (DNA): TGTGCCAGCAGCGAGGGACAGGGGAACGAGCAGTACTTC. The encoded protein is CASSEGQGNEQYF.

The chain employs TRBV7-9 and TRBJ1-3, with 8 bases that match TRBD1. Germline CDR1 SEHNR, CDR2 FQNEAQ (reference sequence). This CDR3 comprises 17 residues. The junction had 5 bases not matched to a gene; V was cut back by 0 bases and J by 1 base. Written as DNA, the CDR3 is TGTGCCAGCAGCTTAGCCGGGACAGGATTTTCTGGAAACACCATATATTTT. The encoded protein is CASSLAGTGFSGNTIYF.

The chain joins TRBV4-1 to TRBJ1-1; possibly TRBD1 for D (6 bases). Trimming stripped 3 bases from V and 1 base from J, with 15 bases between. The germline CDR1 and CDR2 sequences are MGHRA and YSYEKL. This CDR3 has 16 amino acids. CDR3 residues: CASSQMRGTKNTEAFF. CDR3 nucleotides: TGCGCCAGCAGCCAGATGAGGGGGACCAAGAACACTGAAGCTTTCTTT.

The chain links TRBV7-2 to TRBJ2-2, with TRBD1 identical over 11 bases. The CDR3 extends over 16 amino acids. Germline V gives CDR1 SGHTA, CDR2 FQGNSA. Unmatched junction bases numbered 5, after V lost 5 bases and J lost 3 bases. The DNA of the CDR3 is TGTGCCAGCAGCGGGCCGGGACAGGGGGACACCGGGGAGCTGTTTTTT. Protein product: CASSGPGQGDTGELFF.

This sequence joins TRBV6-1 and TRBJ2-2, with TRBD1 matching 9 bases. The germline CDR1 and CDR2 sequences are MNHNS and SASEGT. CDR3 size: 16 residues. V was clipped by 4 bases and J by 0 bases; unmatched bases: 3. This CDR3 is CASSAQGAANTGELFF. DNA for the CDR3: TGTGCCAGCAGTGCACAGGGGGCTGCGAACACCGGGGAGCTGTTTTTT.

The chain joins TRBV6-1 to TRBJ1-1; 9 bases are shared with TRBD1. V lost 8 bases, J lost 0 bases, and 4 bases stayed unmatched. CDR1 is MNHNS and CDR2 is SASEGT in the germline V gene. The CDR3 spans 14 residues. This CDR3 reads CASCGQGMNTEAFF. For the CDR3, the DNA is TGTGCCAGCTGCGGACAGGGGATGAACACTGAAGCTTTCTTT.

This clone turned up a few times. The chain employs TRBV2 and TRBJ2-3; 7 bases fit TRBD2. The CDR3 is 14 residues long. The germline gives CDR1 SNHLY, CDR2 FYNNEI. V was clipped by 4 bases and J by 4 bases; unmatched bases: 5. CDR3 residues: CASSGGGSPDTQYF. The CDR3 bases are TGTGCCAGCAGTGGGGGGGGGAGTCCAGATACGCAGTATTTT.

The CDR3 nucleotides are TGTGCCAGCAGTGGGACAGGGTTCAACACTGAAGCTTTCTTT. This codes for CASSGTGFNTEAFF. The chain is built from TRBV27 and TRBJ1-1, with 9 bases that match TRBD1. Germline CDR1 and CDR2: MNHEY and SMNVEV (reference sequence). With 5 bases clipped from V and 2 bases from J, the junction kept 3 bases outside the gene matches. There are 14 residues in the CDR3.

This chain joins TRBV10-2 and TRBJ2-3; D is perhaps TRBD2 (6 bases). The germline V gene encodes CDR1 WSHSY and CDR2 SAAADI. The CDR3 has 14 residues. With 3 bases removed from V and 3 bases from J, the gap between germline ends came to 10 bases. CDR3 sequence: CASSDREVTDTQYF. For the CDR3, the DNA is TGCGCCAGCAGTGACAGGGAGGTGACAGATACGCAGTATTTT.

The chain combines TRBV5-8 with TRBJ1-2; D remains unclear. Germline V gene lookup returns CDR1 SGHTS and CDR2 YDEGEE. V was cut by 0 bases and J by 0 bases, with 9 bases left in between. The length of the CDR3 is 15 residues. The CDR3 bases are TGTGCCAGCAGCTTGGGCGGCTTAGCTAACTATGGCTACACCTTC. Amino acid sequence: CASSLGGLANYGYTF.

The chain couples TRBV6-4 to TRBJ1-2; the D is unclear. With 4 bases removed from V and 3 bases from J, the gap between germline ends came to 9 bases. Germline V gene lookup returns CDR1 MRHNA and CDR2 SNTAGT. The CDR3 covers 13 residues. The CDR3 DNA follows: TGTGCCAGCAGTGTTGACGGGTACTATGGCTACACCTTC. This gives the protein CASSVDGYYGYTF.

The chain links TRBV6-1 to TRBJ2-2; D is unresolved. Trimming removed 8 bases at V and 0 bases at J, with 10 bases between. The CDR3 runs 14 residues. Germline CDR1 and CDR2: MNHNS and SASEGT. The CDR3 nucleotides are TGTGCCAGCCGCAGTCTCGCGAACACCGGGGAGCTGTTTTTT. It is translated as CASRSLANTGELFF.

The chain carries TRBV19 and TRBJ2-1; tentatively, D is TRBD1 (5 bases). The germline CDR1 and CDR2 sequences are LNHDA and SQIVND (reference sequence). The ends were cut back, 6 bases at V and 5 bases at J, with 17 bases in the middle. This CDR3 spans 15 amino acids. In DNA, the CDR3 is TGTGCCAGTAGCTGGGCAGCCGAAGGGGACAATGAGCAGTTCTTC. Its protein is CASSWAAEGDNEQFF. The full variable domain, in which reference TRBV19 and TRBJ2-1 provide the parts outside the CDR3, is DGGITQSPKYLFRKEGQNVTLSCEQNLNHDAMYWYRQDPGQGLRLIYYSQIVNDFQKGDIAEGYSVSREKKESFPLTVTSAQKNPTAFYLCASSWAAEGDNEQFFGPGTRLTVL.

This clone was seen a single time. CDR3: CASSPGSNNSPLHF. The CDR3 nucleotides read TGTGCCAGCAGCCCCGGGTCTAATAATTCACCCCTCCACTTT. This chain joins TRBV7-2 and TRBJ1-6, with no clear D. Trimming shortened V by 5 bases and J by 5 bases, and 10 bases separated the two germline ends. Germline CDR1 is SGHTA and CDR2 is FQGNSA. The CDR3 length is 14 residues.